This TCR beta chain was captured by sequencing in a study of blood T cell repertoires in COVID-19. Whole-study context: PBMCs, B-cell-depleted T cells, or T cells provided the cDNA or gDNA that made up the material.

The J segment lost 4 bases and the V segment lost 5 bases, leaving 5 bases of the junction unmatched. Germline lookup yields CDR1 LNHNV and CDR2 YYDKDF (reference sequence). CDR3 length: 14 amino acids. TCRdb keeps only in-frame clones here, not all; method: immunoSEQ multiplex PCR. Of 250,000 to 350,000 clones listed, about 88% are singletons. This clonotype originated in a woman aged 45-60 years who had recovered from COVID-19. The chain combines TRBV15 with TRBJ2-3; 8 bases fit TRBD1. Input material: PBMCs or T cells enriched from blood (not recorded which). CDR3 bases: TGTGCCACCAGCGACGGACAGGGACCAGATACGCAGTATTTT. This gives the protein CATSDGQGPDTQYF.